Each of the 32 T cell receptor beta chains below was sequenced from the same sample in a study of graft-versus-host responses after intestinal transplantation. The table came from immunoSEQ multiplex PCR; TCRdb's copy has only in-frame clones and leaves some out. The sample shows approximately 2,500 clones, over 85% of them seen only once. The sample in question was PBMCs, obtained approximately 20 days after intestinal transplant. All receptors derive from a human patient who received an intestinal transplant, so some T cells may come from the graft donor.

This chain connects TRBV5-4 to TRBJ2-3, with 7 bases that match TRBD2. Germline trimming cut 4 bases from V and 6 bases from J; bases unmatched to any gene: 11. This CDR3 has 15 residues. Germline V CDR1 and CDR2: SGHNT, YYREEE (reference sequence). Here the CDR3 reads CASSTQRGGADTQYF. CDR3 nucleotides: TGTGCCAGCAGCACTCAGCGGGGAGGGGCGGATACGCAGTATTTT.

The chain links TRBV21-1 to TRBJ2-7; the table's D call TRBD1 went unverified against the DNA. TRBV21-1 is a listed pseudogene. The CDR3 extends over 12 amino acids. The CDR3 bases are TGTGCCAGCAGCAAACCAGGGGACGAGCAGTACTTC. Amino acid sequence: CASSKPGDEQYF.

The CDR3 loop is CASTNTGGSGELFF. CDR3 bases: TGTGCCAGCACAAATACAGGGGGGTCCGGGGAGCTGTTTTTT. V usage is TRBV27 and J usage is TRBJ2-2, with 8 bases matching TRBD1. V was pared by 7 bases and J by 6 bases, with 7 bases of the junction left unmatched. Germline values: CDR1 MNHEY, CDR2 SMNVEV (reference sequence). This CDR3 region has 14 residues.

The V and J genes are TRBV6-6 and TRBJ2-5, with 10 positions matching TRBD2. The CDR3 contains 15 residues. Germline V lookup: CDR1 MNHNY, CDR2 SVGAGI (reference sequence). With 2 bases clipped from V and 5 bases from J, the junction kept 5 bases outside the gene matches. CDR3 in amino acids: CASSYQREGPETQYF. CDR3 DNA: TGTGCCAGCAGTTACCAGCGGGAGGGTCCGGAGACCCAGTACTTC.

V and J are TRBV6-5 and TRBJ2-7; D may be TRBD2 (6 bases). The CDR3 consists of 15 residues. The V gene's germline CDR1 is MNHEY and CDR2 SVGAGI. The ends were cut back, 2 bases at V and 3 bases at J, with 14 bases in the middle. In DNA form, the CDR3 reads TGTGCCAGCAGTTACCCCCAGCGGGCCCGCTACGAGCAGTACGTC. Its protein product is CASSYPQRARYEQYV.

The V call is TRBV10-1, the J call TRBJ2-7; 9 nucleotides agree with TRBD2. This CDR3 comprises 18 residues. V was pared by 0 bases and J by 2 bases, with 11 bases of the junction left unmatched. CDR1 is WNHNN and CDR2 is SYGVQD in the germline V gene (reference sequence). The CDR3 here is CASSESVPRGGPTYEQYV. CDR3 nucleotide sequence: TGCGCCAGCAGTGAGTCGGTTCCGCGGGGGGGTCCCACCTACGAGCAGTACGTC.

This chain links TRBV5-1 with TRBJ2-3; no reliable D call. The CDR3 sequence is 13 residues long. V lost 4 bases to trimming and J lost 3 bases, with 9 bases between them. CDR1 and CDR2 from the germline V gene are SGHRS and YFSETQ. Here the CDR3 reads CASSPQMTDTQYF. The CDR3 nucleotides are TGCGCCAGCAGCCCTCAGATGACAGATACGCAGTATTTT.

V and J are TRBV20-1 and TRBJ2-5; D uncertain. The CDR3 is 11 amino acids. Per germline, CDR1 DFQATT and CDR2 SNEGSKA (reference sequence). V was clipped by 0 bases and J by 5 bases, with 4 bases between them. The chain's CDR3 is CSARDEETQYF. The CDR3 bases are TGCAGTGCTAGAGATGAGGAGACCCAGTACTTC.

V gene TRBV5-1 combines with J gene TRBJ2-3, with 14 bases identical to TRBD2. V lost 4 bases, J lost 6 bases, and 7 bases stayed unmatched. Looked up from germline, CDR1 is SGHRS and CDR2 is YFSETQ. The CDR3 totals 16 residues. This CDR3 is CASSPGTSGRKDTQYF. CDR3 nucleotides: TGCGCCAGCAGCCCAGGGACTAGCGGGAGAAAGGATACGCAGTATTTT.

The gene calls are TRBV10-1 and TRBJ2-1; TRBD1 matches 8 bases. The CDR3 is 14 amino acids. The germline V gene encodes CDR1 WNHNN and CDR2 SYGVQD (reference sequence). Germline trimming cut 6 bases from V and 8 bases from J; bases unmatched to any gene: 9. The CDR3 DNA is TGCGCCAGCAGCCCCGGACAGGGATGGGATGAGCAGTTCTTC. Its protein product is CASSPGQGWDEQFF.

CDR3 sequence: CASSQPTGLNTEAFF. The CDR3 DNA is TGTGCCAGCAGCCAACCGACAGGGCTGAACACTGAAGCTTTCTTT. The gene calls are TRBV14 and TRBJ1-1; TRBD1 matches at 7 bases. This CDR3 has 15 amino acids. V lost 2 bases to trimming and J lost 0 bases; unmatched junction nucleotides: 3. Germline assignment: CDR1 SGHDN and CDR2 FVKESK.

This sequence joins TRBV9 and TRBJ2-5, with a tentative D call TRBD2 (5 bases). The CDR3 extends over 14 amino acids. The germline CDR1 and CDR2 sequences are SGDLS and YYNGEE. Deletions cut 6 bases from V and 0 bases from J, with 12 bases between. The CDR3 protein is CASTRGSNQETQYF. In DNA, the CDR3 is TGTGCCAGCACCCGTGGGAGTAACCAAGAGACCCAGTACTTC.

The V gene is TRBV5-8, the J gene TRBJ2-1; 10 bases match TRBD2. Germline V gene data show CDR1 as SGHTS and CDR2 as YDEGEE. CDR3 size: 14 residues. V lost 4 bases to trimming and J lost 5 bases; unmatched junction nucleotides: 3. CDR3 nucleotides: TGTGCCAGCAGCGGGACTAGCGTGCACAATGAGCAGTTCTTC. This codes for CASSGTSVHNEQFF.

The chain links TRBV7-9 to TRBJ1-5; D perhaps matches TRBD1 (5 bases). This CDR3 is 14 amino acids long. Germline loops: CDR1 SEHNR, CDR2 FQNEAQ (reference sequence). V was trimmed by 4 bases and J by 3 bases, leaving 10 bases between them. The CDR3 here is CASSSGGTNQPQHF. As DNA, the CDR3 is TGTGCCAGCAGCTCGGGGGGAACCAATCAGCCCCAGCATTTT.

The chain uses TRBV19 and TRBJ2-6; a possible D gene is TRBD2 (6 bases). The CDR3 sequence is 18 residues long. The ends were cut back, 2 bases at V and 0 bases at J, with 14 bases in the middle. Germline CDR1 and CDR2: LNHDA and SQIVND (reference sequence). The CDR3 region is CASSIWGVGPSGANVLTF. CDR3 coding DNA: TGTGCCAGTAGTATATGGGGGGTTGGGCCCTCTGGGGCCAACGTCCTGACTTTC.

The CDR3 bases are TGTGCCAGCAGCCCCCTTGGCACAGGGAGCGGAAACACCATATATTTT. It yields the protein CASSPLGTGSGNTIYF. The chain is built from TRBV7-6 and TRBJ1-3, with D possibly being TRBD1 (6 bases). Germline values: CDR1 SGHVS, CDR2 FNYEAQ. The CDR3 runs 16 residues. The ends were cut back, 5 bases at V and 4 bases at J, with 18 bases in the middle.

The V call is TRBV18, the J call TRBJ2-3, with 9 bases lining up with TRBD2. Germline lookup yields CDR1 KGHSH and CDR2 LQKENI. With 1 base clipped from V and 4 bases from J, the junction kept 6 bases outside the gene matches. The CDR3 loop spans 16 amino acids. CDR3 loop: CASSPRVLAGADTQYF. Here the CDR3 DNA reads TGTGCCAGCTCACCACGGGTATTAGCGGGGGCAGATACGCAGTATTTT.

CDR3 coding DNA: TGTGCCAGCAGGCTTACAGGGGGCTGGTCAGATACGCAGTATTTT. Encoded protein: CASRLTGGWSDTQYF. The chain couples TRBV6-5 to TRBJ2-3, with 9 bases fitting TRBD1. The CDR3 has 15 amino acids. Germline CDR1 is MNHEY and CDR2 is SVGAGI. V lost 6 bases, J lost 4 bases, and 8 bases stayed unmatched.

The chain uses TRBV25-1 and TRBJ2-1, with D possibly matching TRBD1 (6 bases). CDR3 size: 13 residues. CDR1 and CDR2 (germline): MGHDK, SYGVNS. The V and J ends lost 4 bases and 9 bases respectively, with 13 bases between them. The CDR3 spells CASSAQGWGEQFF. In nucleotides, the CDR3 is TGTGCCAGCAGTGCACAGGGTTGGGGTGAGCAGTTCTTC. Full variable domain (remainder filled in from reference TRBV25-1 and TRBJ2-1): EADIYQTPRYLVIGTGKKITLECSQTMGHDKMYWYQQDPGMELHLIHYSYGVNSTEKGDLSSESTVSRIRTEHFPLTLESARPSHTSQYLCASSAQGWGEQFFGPGTRLTVL.

The gene calls are TRBV9 and TRBJ2-2; D unclear. The CDR3 is 14 residues long. Looked up from germline, CDR1 is SGDLS and CDR2 is YYNGEE. V lost 0 bases and J lost 9, with 12 bases in between. This CDR3 reads CASSVGLGPRELFF. The CDR3 nucleotides are TGTGCCAGCAGCGTAGGGTTGGGCCCGCGGGAGCTGTTTTTT.

CDR3 sequence reads: CASSLRDRVHEQYF. The DNA of the CDR3 is TGTGCCAGCAGCCTAAGGGACAGGGTTCACGAGCAGTACTTC. The chain has TRBV13 and TRBJ2-7; 9 nucleotides agree with TRBD1. J was trimmed by 5 bases and V by 5 bases; bases with no gene match: 7. CDR3 size: 14 residues. Germline loops: CDR1 PRHDT, CDR2 FYEKMQ (reference sequence).

The V call is TRBV4-1, the J call TRBJ2-1; 10 positions agree with TRBD2. The J segment lost 2 bases and the V segment lost 4 bases, leaving 2 bases of the junction unmatched. This CDR3 region has 15 residues. Germline CDR1 MGHRA, CDR2 YSYEKL. CDR3 nucleotide sequence: TGCGCCAGCAGCCTCCTAGCGGGAGCCTACAATGAGCAGTTCTTC. This gives the protein CASSLLAGAYNEQFF.

The chain uses TRBV2 and TRBJ2-1; 11 nucleotides agree with TRBD2. The CDR3 is made up of 16 amino acids. The V segment lost 6 bases and the J segment 12 bases; nucleotides outside the gene matches: 16. The germline gives CDR1 SNHLY, CDR2 FYNNEI. The CDR3 DNA follows: TGTGCCAGCAGGCCATTGACTAGCGGGACCCGAATGGGGCAGTTCTTC. Translated, it gives CASRPLTSGTRMGQFF. The variable domain in full, completed from reference TRBV2 and TRBJ2-1, reads EPEVTQTPSHQVTQMGQEVILRCVPISNHLYFYWYRQILGQKVEFLVSFYNNEISEKSEIFDDQFSVERPDGSNFTLKIRSTKLEDSAMYFCASRPLTSGTRMGQFFGPGTRLTVL.

The chain is built from TRBV6-5 and TRBJ2-1, with 10 nucleotides matching TRBD2. The CDR3 is 14 residues long. The V and J ends lost 5 bases and 7 bases, in that order; junction bases with no gene match: 5. Germline V gene data show CDR1 as MNHEY and CDR2 as SVGAGI. DNA for the CDR3: TGTGCCAGCAGTGCGAGCGGGGGGGGGAATGAGCAGTTCTTC. Amino acid sequence: CASSASGGGNEQFF.

The chain carries TRBV29-1 and TRBJ2-7; TRBD2 aligns across 9 bases. The CDR3 has 14 amino acids. V shed 5 bases and J 2 bases; nucleotides not matched to a gene: 7. Germline-derived CDR1 and CDR2 are SQVTM and ANQGSEA. For the CDR3, the DNA is TGCAGCGTTCATTTTGGGACTAGCCCCTACGAGCAGTACTTC. Residues: CSVHFGTSPYEQYF.

The V call is TRBV2, the J call TRBJ2-2; 10 positions match TRBD1. The CDR3 has 14 residues. Germline trimming cut 5 bases from V and 8 bases from J; bases unmatched to any gene: 5. The germline CDR1 and CDR2 sequences are SNHLY and FYNNEI. In nucleotides, the CDR3 is TGTGCCAGCAGTCGGACAGGGGGAGGAGGGGAGCTGTTTTTT. It codes for CASSRTGGGGELFF.

J is TRBJ2-7 and V is TRBV5-4, with 10 bases identical to TRBD2. The ends lost 5 bases at V and 0 bases at J; junction bases unmatched: 20. The CDR3 totals 20 residues. Germline CDR1 is SGHNT and CDR2 is YYREEE (reference sequence). The CDR3 here is CASSPNPGLADCKSSYEQYF. In DNA form, the CDR3 reads TGTGCCAGCAGTCCAAACCCAGGACTAGCGGACTGTAAAAGCTCCTACGAGCAGTACTTC.

V and J are TRBV28 and TRBJ1-2; D gene ambiguous. The germline gives CDR1 MDHEN, CDR2 SYDVKM. V lost 5 bases to trimming and J lost 8 bases, with 12 bases between them. CDR3 size: 12 residues. DNA for the CDR3: TGTGCCAGCAGTGAGGAGGAGAGAGGCTACACCTTC. It codes for CASSEEERGYTF.

This clone was counted only a few times. V gene TRBV28 combines with J gene TRBJ2-7; D uncertain. CDR1 is MDHEN, CDR2 SYDVKM, per germline. CDR3 length: 12 amino acids. Trimming removed 1 base from V and 4 bases from J, with 5 bases in between. The CDR3 loop reads CASSLSLYEQYF. For the CDR3, the DNA is TGTGCCAGCAGTTTATCCTTATACGAGCAGTACTTC.

The chain uses TRBV5-4 and TRBJ1-5, with no clear D. Germline-derived CDR1 and CDR2 are SGHNT and YYREEE (reference sequence). This CDR3 contains 14 residues. The V end was cut by 1 base, the J end by 6 bases, with 11 bases between. The CDR3 protein is CASSLRRVCQPQHF. The CDR3 DNA sequence: TGTGCCAGCAGCTTGAGGAGGGTCTGTCAGCCCCAGCATTTT.

The chain combines TRBV4-1 with TRBJ2-5; a possible D gene is TRBD2 (6 bases). V shed 0 bases and J shed 1 base, with 21 bases lying between them. This CDR3 contains 19 residues. From germline, CDR1 is MGHRA and CDR2 YSYEKL. The CDR3 spells CASSQEGIERGEIQETQYF. CDR3 DNA sequence: TGCGCCAGCAGCCAAGAAGGAATCGAACGCGGGGAGATCCAAGAGACCCAGTACTTC.

The V call is TRBV2, the J call TRBJ1-4; perhaps TRBD1 as D (5 bases). V was pared by 10 bases and J by 0 bases, with 9 bases between. The CDR3 covers 13 residues. Germline V gene lookup returns CDR1 SNHLY and CDR2 FYNNEI. DNA for the CDR3: TGTGCCACCCGACAGACAACTAATGAAAAACTGTTTTTT. Translation: CATRQTTNEKLFF. The whole variable domain, remainder taken from reference TRBV2 and TRBJ1-4, is EPEVTQTPSHQVTQMGQEVILRCVPISNHLYFYWYRQILGQKVEFLVSFYNNEISEKSEIFDDQFSVERPDGSNFTLKIRSTKLEDSAMYFCATRQTTNEKLFFGSGTQLSVL.